Here is one T cell receptor (beta chain) with its context. The antigen is unknown. The sample carries other DNA sequences with the same CDR3. This record comes from a study of cytotoxic CD8 clonotypes in ibrutinib-treated CLL. Turning to the study itself: Researchers reported about a dozen relapsed/refractory and 15 treatment-naive patients, roughly 18 of them IGHV unmutated.

Findings and caveats of the study: Age-matched healthy donor levels were exceeded by baseline clonality, which tracked circulating CD8+ T-cell counts.

TCR beta libraries used about 1.9 micrograms of genomic DNA from cryopreserved PBMCs. CDR1 and CDR2 from the germline V gene are SNHLY and FYNNEI. The CDR3 contains 14 residues. V lost 5 bases to trimming and J lost 5 bases; unmatched junction nucleotides: 6. Produced via immunoSEQ multiplex PCR; TCRdb's table is partial and in-frame only. The profile shows 300,000 to 400,000 clones, roughly 71% of them singletons. The chain combines TRBV2 with TRBJ1-1; the match to TRBD1 covers 9 bases. The receptor comes from a human donor with chronic lymphocytic leukemia. The specimen was PBMCs, collected after 36 months of ibrutinib treatment. The CDR3 spells CASSLTGGGTEAFF. The CDR3 region has the DNA TGTGCCAGCAGTCTAACAGGGGGCGGGACTGAAGCTTTCTTT.